These 28 T cell receptor beta chains share one sample of origin, sequenced in a study of blood T cell repertoires in COVID-19. Repertoires were generated with immunoSEQ multiplex PCR, while TCRdb's copy carries only in-frame clones and drops some. The profile shows some 190,000 clones, almost 85% of them singletons. The specimen was peripheral blood. The receptors here all came from a woman in her sixties or seventies with active or convalescent COVID-19.

The V call is TRBV5-1, the J call TRBJ1-1; the match to TRBD1 covers 7 bases. This CDR3 region has 14 residues. Germline trimming cut 3 bases from V and 1 base from J; bases unmatched to any gene: 3. Looked up from germline, CDR1 is SGHRS and CDR2 is YFSETQ. CDR3 coding DNA: TGCGCCAGCAGCTCACAGGGGTCGAACACTGAAGCTTTCTTT. Protein sequence: CASSSQGSNTEAFF.

J is TRBJ2-1 and V is TRBV15; 7 bases are shared with TRBD2. Germline lookup yields CDR1 LNHNV and CDR2 YYDKDF (reference sequence). V shed 7 bases and J 6 bases; nucleotides not matched to a gene: 15. The CDR3 extends over 16 amino acids. CDR3 loop: CATNPGGRESGNEQFF. CDR3 nucleotide sequence: TGTGCCACCAACCCGGGTGGGCGGGAGTCAGGCAATGAGCAGTTCTTC.

The chain is built from TRBV6-1 and TRBJ2-7; 11 positions agree with TRBD2. The CDR3 loop spans 16 amino acids. Germline lookup yields CDR1 MNHNS and CDR2 SASEGT. V was pared by 1 base and J by 1 base, with 3 bases of the junction left unmatched. This CDR3 reads CASSEGLAGTSYEQYF. DNA for the CDR3: TGTGCCAGCAGTGAAGGACTAGCGGGAACTTCCTACGAGCAGTACTTC.

The rearrangement links TRBV6-5 to TRBJ2-1; 9 bases agree with TRBD2. Germline loops: CDR1 MNHEY, CDR2 SVGAGI. The CDR3 has 14 amino acids. Trimming at V came to 9 bases and at J to 1 base, leaving 4 bases not matched to a gene. For the CDR3, the DNA is TGTGCCAGTAGCGGGAGAGGGTCCTACAATGAGCAGTTCTTC. It specifies CASSGRGSYNEQFF.

This clone was detected only once. Other DNA sequences from this sample encode an identical CDR3 as well. V is TRBV11-3 and J is TRBJ2-1; 11 bases agree with TRBD2. The V gene end was trimmed by 1 base and the J gene end by 7 bases; junction bases not matched to a gene: 3. From germline, CDR1 is SGHNT and CDR2 YENEEA. This CDR3 has 15 amino acids. The CDR3 sequence is CASSLVLAGVNEQFF. DNA of the CDR3: TGTGCCAGCAGCTTAGTACTAGCGGGAGTGAATGAGCAGTTCTTC.

The rearrangement links TRBV2 to TRBJ1-4; 7 bases are shared with TRBD1. The CDR3 length is 17 residues. CDR1 is SNHLY, CDR2 FYNNEI, per germline. V lost 8 bases to trimming and J lost 5 bases; unmatched junction nucleotides: 17. The CDR3 region has the DNA TGTGCCAGCGAGGAAGACAGGGCTCGGAGGGGGAATGAAAAACTGTTTTTT. Residues: CASEEDRARRGNEKLFF.

The sample holds one count of this clone. The gene calls are TRBV9 and TRBJ2-7, with a tentative D call TRBD2 (5 bases). V was clipped by 0 bases and J by 1 base, with 11 bases between them. The CDR3 is 15 amino acids. Germline V gene lookup returns CDR1 SGDLS and CDR2 YYNGEE. CDR3 sequence (DNA): TGTGCCAGCAGCGTAGGAGACGGGGATTCCTACGAGCAGTACTTC. Protein: CASSVGDGDSYEQYF.

This clone was seen only a few times. V is TRBV5-4 and J is TRBJ2-2; no definite D call. Trimming stripped 2 bases from V and 3 bases from J, with 17 bases between. This CDR3 has 17 amino acids. CDR1 is SGHNT and CDR2 is YYREEE in the germline V gene (reference sequence). The CDR3 here is CASSFGSVLLDTGELFF. In DNA form, the CDR3 reads TGTGCCAGCAGCTTCGGGTCGGTACTACTTGACACCGGGGAGCTGTTTTTT.

The rearrangement uses TRBV10-1 and TRBJ2-7; 8 bases line up with TRBD1. CDR3 size: 16 residues. Germline V CDR1 and CDR2: WNHNN, SYGVQD (reference sequence). V shed 2 bases, J shed 7 bases, and the junction held 13 bases outside the gene matches. The CDR3, as DNA: TGCGCCAGCAGTGAGGGGCCTGGGACAGGTATGGGGGAGCAGTACTTC. This codes for CASSEGPGTGMGEQYF.

The chain employs TRBV7-3 and TRBJ1-1; unclear D gene. CDR3 length equals 14 residues. The germline CDR1 and CDR2 sequences are SGHTA and FQGTGA. Trimming took off 2 bases at V and 1 base at J, with 8 bases between the two ends. The CDR3 DNA reads as TGTGCCAGCAGCTTAGGTTCCGGGAACACTGAAGCTTTCTTT. Amino acids: CASSLGSGNTEAFF.

The table lists this clone with a few counts. The rearrangement joins TRBV14 to TRBJ1-6; D remains ambiguous. CDR1 is SGHDN and CDR2 is FVKESK in the germline V gene. The CDR3 totals 15 residues. V lost 1 base and J lost 3, with 7 bases in between. This CDR3 is CASSQGLFYNSPLHF. CDR3 sequence (DNA): TGTGCCAGCAGCCAAGGACTGTTCTATAATTCACCCCTCCACTTT.

The chain joins TRBV4-2 to TRBJ2-3, with TRBD2 matching 9 bases. The CDR3 is made up of 19 amino acids. Germline V gives CDR1 LGHNA, CDR2 YNFKEQ. Trimming at V came to 0 bases and at J to 5 bases, leaving 15 bases not matched to a gene. This chain's CDR3 is CASSQDSLAGNLRIDTQYF. The CDR3 DNA follows: TGTGCCAGCAGCCAAGATTCGCTAGCGGGGAACCTAAGGATAGATACGCAGTATTTT.

The CDR3 coding sequence is TGCAGCGTTGAATCCGGACACAACACTGAAGCTTTCTTT. Residues: CSVESGHNTEAFF. J is TRBJ1-1 and V is TRBV29-1; tentative D call: TRBD1 (5 bases). V was shortened by 2 bases and J by 2 bases, with 9 bases between the two germline ends. CDR3 length: 13 residues. The V gene's germline CDR1 is SQVTM and CDR2 ANQGSEA.

The gene calls are TRBV9 and TRBJ2-1; 7 positions agree with TRBD2. Germline V gene sequence: CDR1 SGDLS, CDR2 YYNGEE. The CDR3 spans 15 residues. J gave up 7 bases and V 4 bases, and 11 bases lay outside the gene matches. CDR3 DNA: TGTGCCAGCAGCCCCAGCGGGGCTATCGTGAATGAGCAGTTCTTC. Residues: CASSPSGAIVNEQFF.

The rearrangement uses TRBV7-9 and TRBJ2-7, with no clear D. Germline V gives CDR1 SEHNR, CDR2 FQNEAQ (reference sequence). The CDR3 is 12 amino acids. The ends were cut back, 5 bases at V and 4 bases at J, with 9 bases in the middle. In DNA, the CDR3 is TGTGCCAGCAGCCGGCAGGATTACGAGCAGTACTTC. Its translation is CASSRQDYEQYF.

The chain employs TRBV9 and TRBJ2-3, with 8 positions matching TRBD2. The CDR3 has 17 residues. The germline V gene has CDR1 SGDLS and CDR2 YYNGEE. Trimming took 4 bases from V and 0 from J; bases not matched to a gene: 10. CDR3 amino acids: CASSPGGGSPSTDTQYF. For the CDR3, the DNA is TGTGCCAGCAGCCCCGGGGGGGGATCGCCTAGCACAGATACGCAGTATTTT.

The chain has TRBV5-4 and TRBJ2-2; D is unclear. This CDR3 is 14 amino acids long. Trimming stripped 0 bases from V and 3 bases from J, with 6 bases between. CDR1 is SGHNT and CDR2 is YYREEE in the germline V gene (reference sequence). The CDR3, as DNA: TGTGCCAGCAGCTTGGACAGTCACACCGGGGAGCTGTTTTTT. Amino acid sequence: CASSLDSHTGELFF.

V is TRBV18 and J is TRBJ1-6, with a possible D match to TRBD1 (6 bases). V was trimmed by 5 bases and J by 9 bases, leaving 14 bases between them. The CDR3 runs 14 residues. CDR1 is KGHSH, CDR2 LQKENI, per germline. The CDR3 DNA reads as TGTGCCAGCTCATCCACAGGGAGCAGTTCACCCCTCCACTTT. Protein sequence: CASSSTGSSSPLHF.

The V gene is TRBV19, the J gene TRBJ1-3, with D maybe TRBD1 (6 bases). V was cut by 3 bases and J by 2 bases, with 11 bases left in between. CDR3 length: 15 amino acids. Germline assignment: CDR1 LNHDA and CDR2 SQIVND (reference sequence). The chain's CDR3 is CASSMDSPPGNTIYF. The CDR3 DNA reads as TGTGCCAGTAGTATGGACAGTCCGCCTGGAAACACCATATATTTT.

J is TRBJ2-7 and V is TRBV15; 7 bases fit TRBD2. The germline V gene encodes CDR1 LNHNV and CDR2 YYDKDF (reference sequence). The CDR3 contains 16 residues. J gave up 3 bases and V 0 bases, and 8 bases lay outside the gene matches. The CDR3 sequence is CATSRDTASGYYEQYF. The CDR3 region has the DNA TGTGCCACCAGCAGAGATACGGCTAGCGGATACTACGAGCAGTACTTC.

The chain joins TRBV4-1 to TRBJ1-2, with D hard to call. Trimming cost V 1 base and J 4 bases, with 10 bases left between them. Germline loops: CDR1 MGHRA, CDR2 YSYEKL. CDR3 length: 14 amino acids. As DNA, the CDR3 is TGCGCCAGCAGCCAAGGTCAGGAGGGCTATGGCTACACCTTC. It specifies CASSQGQEGYGYTF.

This clone was seen a handful of times. The chain is built from TRBV2 and TRBJ1-4, with a possible D match to TRBD1 (5 bases). The CDR3 is 15 amino acids. CDR1 is SNHLY and CDR2 is FYNNEI in the germline V gene. V was clipped by 4 bases and J by 8 bases, with 17 bases between them. CDR3 bases: TGTGCCAGCAGTGGTACAGGTAGCCGAGGAGAAAAACTGTTTTTT. Translated, it gives CASSGTGSRGEKLFF.

The chain joins TRBV7-2 to TRBJ2-1; 11 nucleotides agree with TRBD2. V lost 8 bases, J lost 2 bases, and 2 bases stayed unmatched. CDR1 is SGHTA and CDR2 is FQGNSA in the germline V gene. The CDR3 has 14 amino acids. The CDR3 loop reads CASASGRPYNEQFF. CDR3 nucleotides: TGTGCCAGCGCTAGCGGGAGGCCCTACAATGAGCAGTTCTTC.

The rearrangement joins TRBV6-5 to TRBJ1-4; D ambiguous. CDR1 is MNHEY and CDR2 is SVGAGI in the germline V gene. This CDR3 comprises 15 residues. The V end was cut by 6 bases, the J end by 4 bases, with 15 bases between. The CDR3 protein is CASRVRRENNEKLFF. Written as DNA, the CDR3 is TGTGCCAGCAGGGTCCGGCGGGAAAATAATGAAAAACTGTTTTTT.

The chain carries TRBV5-8 and TRBJ2-1, with TRBD2 matching 10 bases. Germline values: CDR1 SGHTS, CDR2 YDEGEE. The CDR3 runs to 15 residues. J lost 4 bases, V lost 1 base, and 2 bases had no gene match. The CDR3 bases are TGTGCCAGCAGCTTGAGCGGGAGGGTTTACAATGAGCAGTTCTTC. Translated: CASSLSGRVYNEQFF. Full variable domain (remainder filled in from reference TRBV5-8 and TRBJ2-1): EAGVTQSPTHLIKTRGQQATLRCSPISGHTSVYWYQQALGLGLQFLLWYDEGEERNRGNFPPRFSGRQFPNYSSELNVNALELEDSALYLCASSLSGRVYNEQFFGPGTRLTVL.

V is TRBV6-5 and J is TRBJ1-1, with a possible D match to TRBD1 (5 bases). Germline V lookup: CDR1 MNHEY, CDR2 SVGAGI. The germline V and J ends were trimmed by 2 bases and 0 bases, with 13 bases remaining between them. There are 16 residues in the CDR3. The CDR3 bases are TGTGCCAGCAGTTACAGGCAGGGCCCGATGAACACTGAAGCTTTCTTT. It encodes CASSYRQGPMNTEAFF.

The rearrangement links TRBV7-9 to TRBJ2-2; TRBD2 might be the D (5 bases). The CDR3 covers 15 residues. Germline V CDR1 and CDR2: SEHNR, FQNEAQ (reference sequence). V shed 0 bases and J shed 5 bases, with 10 bases lying between them. DNA for the CDR3: TGTGCCAGCAGCTTAGCTGGTAAGCGGACCGGGGAGCTGTTTTTT. This encodes CASSLAGKRTGELFF.

CDR3: CASSNTVNTEAFF. CDR3 nucleotides: TGTGCCAGCAGTAATACAGTGAACACTGAAGCTTTCTTT. The rearrangement uses TRBV2 and TRBJ1-1; D is ambiguous. The CDR3 spans 13 residues. Trimming took 5 bases from V and 0 from J, leaving 7 bases between them. Looked up from germline, CDR1 is SNHLY and CDR2 is FYNNEI. Filled out from reference TRBV2 and TRBJ1-1, the complete variable domain reads EPEVTQTPSHQVTQMGQEVILRCVPISNHLYFYWYRQILGQKVEFLVSFYNNEISEKSEIFDDQFSVERPDGSNFTLKIRSTKLEDSAMYFCASSNTVNTEAFFGQGTRLTVV.